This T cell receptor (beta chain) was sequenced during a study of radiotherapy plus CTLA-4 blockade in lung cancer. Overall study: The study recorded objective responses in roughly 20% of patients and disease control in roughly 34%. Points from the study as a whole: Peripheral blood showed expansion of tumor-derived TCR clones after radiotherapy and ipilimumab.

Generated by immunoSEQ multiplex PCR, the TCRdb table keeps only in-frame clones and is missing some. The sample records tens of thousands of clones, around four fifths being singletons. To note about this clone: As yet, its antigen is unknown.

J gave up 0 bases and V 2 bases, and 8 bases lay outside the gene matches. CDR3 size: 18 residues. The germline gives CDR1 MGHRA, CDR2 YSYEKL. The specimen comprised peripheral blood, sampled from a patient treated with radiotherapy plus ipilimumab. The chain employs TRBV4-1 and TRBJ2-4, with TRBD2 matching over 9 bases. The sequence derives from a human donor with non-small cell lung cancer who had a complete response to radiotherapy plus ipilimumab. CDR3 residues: CASSQPTSGKLAKNIQYF. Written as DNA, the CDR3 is TGCGCCAGCAGCCAACCGACTAGCGGTAAACTAGCCAAAAACATTCAGTACTTC.